One sample yielded the 17 T cell receptor beta chains listed below, sequenced in a study of cytomegalovirus exposure and HLA in healthy donors. Primers for the PCR totalled 60 Vbeta and 13 Jbeta. Produced via immunoSEQ multiplex PCR; TCRdb's table is partial and in-frame only. The sample shows 210,000 or so clones, 85% of them seen only once. Sequencing used PBMCs. Receptors were obtained from a human donor in good health.

The chain uses TRBV27 and TRBJ2-1; 7 bases are shared with TRBD2. With V trimmed by 4 bases and J by 5 bases, 11 bases remained unmatched. This CDR3 spans 16 amino acids. Germline values: CDR1 MNHEY, CDR2 SMNVEV (reference sequence). The CDR3, as DNA: TGTGCCAGCAGTTCCGGGGGGAGCGGCCAGCACAATGAGCAGTTCTTC. Amino acids: CASSSGGSGQHNEQFF.

This chain joins TRBV2 and TRBJ2-1, with D possibly TRBD2 on 5 matching bases. Trimming pared 7 bases from V and 7 bases from J, leaving 20 bases between. This CDR3 contains 15 residues. Per germline, CDR1 SNHLY and CDR2 FYNNEI. The CDR3 region has the DNA TGTGCCAGCAATGGTCCCCCTTCGACGGGAAATGAGCAGTTCTTC. Protein: CASNGPPSTGNEQFF.

This sequence joins TRBV27 and TRBJ1-2; no reliable D call. V gave up 0 bases and J gave up 1 base, with 6 bases separating them. There are 14 residues in the CDR3. The V gene's germline CDR1 is MNHEY and CDR2 SMNVEV (reference sequence). The CDR3 sequence is CASSLSENNYGYTF. In DNA, the CDR3 is TGTGCCAGCAGTTTATCGGAGAATAACTATGGCTACACCTTC.

This clone was counted a few times. The chain carries TRBV28 and TRBJ1-3; no clear D gene. Trimming cost V 2 bases and J 1 base, with 15 bases left between them. CDR1 MDHEN and CDR2 SYDVKM come from the germline V gene. CDR3 length: 17 residues. CDR3 region: CASSLIVVPGSGNTIYF. The CDR3 DNA sequence: TGTGCCAGCAGTTTAATCGTGGTACCGGGGTCTGGAAACACCATATATTTT.

This chain connects TRBV5-1 to TRBJ1-1; TRBD1 aligns across 8 bases. The CDR3 is made up of 12 amino acids. V lost 0 bases to trimming and J lost 8 bases; unmatched junction nucleotides: 0. Germline CDR1 and CDR2: SGHRS and YFSETQ. CDR3 sequence (DNA): TGCGCCAGCAGCTTGGGACAGGGGGAAGCTTTCTTT. Translation: CASSLGQGEAFF.

The chain has TRBV7-9 and TRBJ2-5; D unclear. Germline assignment: CDR1 SEHNR and CDR2 FQNEAQ (reference sequence). The CDR3 has 14 residues. The V end lost 5 bases, the J end lost 5 bases, and 15 bases lay between the germline ends. CDR3 sequence reads: CASSTTAVGETQYF. The CDR3, as DNA: TGTGCCAGCAGCACGACTGCGGTTGGGGAGACCCAGTACTTC.

The chain couples TRBV7-3 to TRBJ2-4; 7 bases map to TRBD1. The germline gives CDR1 SGHTA, CDR2 FQGTGA. V lost 4 bases to trimming and J lost 1 base; unmatched junction nucleotides: 10. This CDR3 region has 17 residues. In DNA form, the CDR3 reads TGTGCCAGCAGCTCCGGATCAGGGGGAGAGGCCAAAAACATTCAGTACTTC. Translating it yields CASSSGSGGEAKNIQYF.

V is TRBV5-6 and J is TRBJ2-1; no firm D call. Deletions cut 3 bases from V and 0 bases from J, with 13 bases between. The CDR3 consists of 16 residues. In germline, CDR1 is SGHDT, CDR2 YYEEEE. CDR3 residues: CASSSIATLSYNEQFF. As DNA, the CDR3 is TGTGCCAGCAGCTCTATAGCCACTCTCTCCTACAATGAGCAGTTCTTC.

The V and J genes are TRBV5-5 and TRBJ2-3; 7 bases match TRBD2. CDR1 is SGHKS, CDR2 YYEKEE, per germline (reference sequence). The CDR3 covers 14 residues. V was pared by 5 bases and J by 0 bases, with 3 bases of the junction left unmatched. CDR3 nucleotides: TGTGCCAGCAGTTGGGACTACAGCACAGATACGCAGTATTTT. It translates to CASSWDYSTDTQYF.

Only one count was recorded for this clone. The chain joins TRBV7-9 to TRBJ1-1; 10 bases agree with TRBD1. V was pared by 2 bases and J by 4 bases, with 13 bases of the junction left unmatched. The germline gives CDR1 SEHNR, CDR2 FQNEAQ (reference sequence). This CDR3 has 18 residues. CDR3 nucleotides: TGTGCCAGCAGCTTACCGGGACAGGGGCCCATGATTGGCACTGAAGCTTTCTTT. It is translated as CASSLPGQGPMIGTEAFF.

The chain links TRBV9 to TRBJ2-2; the D is unclear. Per germline, CDR1 SGDLS and CDR2 YYNGEE. V was cut by 1 base and J by 0 bases, with 10 bases left in between. CDR3 length: 16 amino acids. The CDR3 DNA follows: TGTGCCAGCAGCGTATTGGGCACAACGAACACCGGGGAGCTGTTTTTT. As protein: CASSVLGTTNTGELFF.

The chain uses TRBV5-6 and TRBJ2-7, with TRBD2 matching over 7 bases. The germline gives CDR1 SGHDT, CDR2 YYEEEE. Trimming at V came to 4 bases and at J to 9 bases, leaving 10 bases not matched to a gene. The CDR3 spans 13 residues. CDR3 coding DNA: TGTGCCAGCAGCCACCGGGACGGCGGGGGGCAGTACTTC. It translates to CASSHRDGGGQYF.

V usage is TRBV7-8 and J usage is TRBJ2-1; D not resolved. CDR3 length: 16 residues. Between the trimmed V and J ends, which lost 5 bases and 5 bases, there was a span of 19 bases. Per the germline V gene, CDR1 is SGHVS and CDR2 is FQNEAQ. DNA of the CDR3: TGTGCCAGCAGCCTGTCCCGACTGCGTCTTAACAATGAGCAGTTCTTC. This codes for CASSLSRLRLNNEQFF.

The chain recombines TRBV28 with TRBJ2-7, with 8 bases lining up with TRBD1. The germline V gene encodes CDR1 MDHEN and CDR2 SYDVKM. V shed 6 bases, J shed 2 bases, and the junction held 6 bases outside the gene matches. The CDR3 is 14 residues long. DNA for the CDR3: TGTGCCAGCAGACGACAGGGGACGACCTACGAGCAGTACTTC. It encodes CASRRQGTTYEQYF.

The chain combines TRBV11-2 with TRBJ2-7, with 8 bases that match TRBD1. The length of the CDR3 is 16 residues. In germline, CDR1 is SGHAT, CDR2 FQNNGV. The trim removed 2 bases at V and 2 bases at J, leaving 8 bases unmatched. The CDR3 DNA reads TGTGCCAGCAGCTTACTGGGTGGCAGGGGGCCCTACGAGCAGTACTTC. Translation: CASSLLGGRGPYEQYF. Variable domain in full (rest from reference TRBV11-2 and TRBJ2-7): EAGVAQSPRYKIIEKRQSVAFWCNPISGHATLYWYQQILGQGPKLLIQFQNNGVVDDSQLPKDRFSAERLKGVDSTLKIQPAKLEDSAVYLCASSLLGGRGPYEQYFGPGTRLTVT.

This chain links TRBV19 with TRBJ2-4; possibly TRBD1 for D (6 bases). Germline CDR1 and CDR2: LNHDA and SQIVND (reference sequence). The CDR3 loop spans 15 amino acids. V was pared by 7 bases and J by 0 bases, with 13 bases between. CDR3 DNA sequence: TGTGCCAGTACCAGACAGGACGGAGCCAAAAACATTCAGTACTTC. This translates into CASTRQDGAKNIQYF.

This chain connects TRBV5-1 to TRBJ1-4; TRBD1 matches at 8 bases. This CDR3 has 15 amino acids. With V trimmed by 2 bases and J by 4 bases, 4 bases remained unmatched. The germline V gene encodes CDR1 SGHRS and CDR2 YFSETQ. CDR3 coding DNA: TGCGCCAGCAGCTTCGACAGGGGAAGTAATGAAAAACTGTTTTTT. Its translation: CASSFDRGSNEKLFF.